This TCR beta chain appears in the sequencing data of a study of T-cell memory formation after mild COVID-19. TCRdb reanalysed the 5' RACE reads using MiXCR and keeps one entry per CDR3 protein. The data hold roughly 220,000 distinct CDR3 sequences, with just over 9.5% observed a single time. Germline CDR1 is MNHNY and CDR2 is SVGAGI (reference sequence). The CDR3 extends over 16 amino acids. V lost 2 bases and J 1 base, leaving 9 bases between the germline ends. This TCR was recovered from a man between 18 and 29 years old who had mild COVID-19 (a few samples of this study predate the infection). Cell type and time point are not known. The sequencing sample was made of PBMCs or a T cell subset sorted from them (not recorded which). The chain recombines TRBV6-6 with TRBJ1-6; tentatively, D is TRBD1 (5 bases). The CDR3 protein is CASSYGGTSYNSPLHF. The DNA for the CDR3 is TGTGCCAGCAGTTACGGGGGGACGTCCTATAATTCACCCCTCCACTTT.